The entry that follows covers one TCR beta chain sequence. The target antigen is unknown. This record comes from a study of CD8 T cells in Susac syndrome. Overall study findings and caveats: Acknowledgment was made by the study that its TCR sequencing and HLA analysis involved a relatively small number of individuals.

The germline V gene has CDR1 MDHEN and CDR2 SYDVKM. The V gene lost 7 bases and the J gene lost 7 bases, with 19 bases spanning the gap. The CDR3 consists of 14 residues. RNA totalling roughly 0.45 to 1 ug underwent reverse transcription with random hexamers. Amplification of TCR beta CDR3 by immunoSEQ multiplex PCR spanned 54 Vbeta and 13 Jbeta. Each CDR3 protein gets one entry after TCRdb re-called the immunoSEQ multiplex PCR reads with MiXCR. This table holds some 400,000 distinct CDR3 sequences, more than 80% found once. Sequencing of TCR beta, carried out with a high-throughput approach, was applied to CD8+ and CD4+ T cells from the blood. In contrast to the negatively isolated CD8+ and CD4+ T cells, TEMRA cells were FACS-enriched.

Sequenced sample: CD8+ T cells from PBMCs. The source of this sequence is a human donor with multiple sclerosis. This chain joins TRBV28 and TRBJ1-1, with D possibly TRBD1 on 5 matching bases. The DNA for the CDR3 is TGTGCCAGCACCCCCCCCGGGACGCTTTATGAAGCTTTCTTT. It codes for CASTPPGTLYEAFF.